This T cell receptor beta chain stems from a study of OX40 agonist ivuxolimab in advanced cancers. Only in-frame clones appear in the TCRdb table, and some are missing; sequencing was by immunoSEQ multiplex PCR. The table has over 55,000 clones, approximately 80% seen once. The starting material was CD4+ or CD8+ T cells sorted from blood, obtained in a trial of the OX40 agonist ivuxolimab. This TCR was sampled from an adult with an advanced solid tumor such as melanoma, head and neck, liver or kidney cancer.

CDR3 sequence reads: CASSFGGVNTGELFF. The CDR3 DNA reads as TGTGCCAGCAGCTTTGGGGGAGTGAACACCGGGGAGCTGTTTTTT. The chain is built from TRBV5-5 and TRBJ2-2, with D perhaps given as TRBD1 or TRBD2 (5 bases each). The CDR3 has 15 amino acids. V lost 2 bases and J 1 base, leaving 9 bases between the germline ends. The germline gives CDR1 SGHKS, CDR2 YYEKEE (reference sequence).